This T cell receptor (beta chain) was identified in a study of blood T cell repertoires in COVID-19. As for the study in general: Sites in the United States, Italy and Spain provided acute and convalescent COVID-19 samples. T cells, B-cell-depleted T cells, or PBMCs supplied cDNA or gDNA.

The CDR3 sequence is 15 residues long. The germline gives CDR1 MDHEN, CDR2 SYDVKM. After removal of 6 bases from V and 5 bases from J, the junction contained 13 bases not matched to a gene. The authors' processing: For nucleated cells, counts were estimated from reference gene primer amplification. TCRdb's copy holds only in-frame clones and misses some; the assay was immunoSEQ multiplex PCR. That table is the source of V, J and clone size, and D and trimming were worked out from the DNA. This table holds over 200,000 clones, 87% found once. The chain links TRBV28 to TRBJ2-7, with 7 bases fitting TRBD1. The clonotype was recovered from a man aged 35 to 55 with active or convalescent COVID-19. Sequences were obtained from peripheral blood. CDR3: CASRHATGKFHEQYF. CDR3 bases: TGTGCCAGCAGGCACGCGACAGGGAAATTCCACGAGCAGTACTTC. The full variable domain, completed using reference TRBV28 and TRBJ2-7, is DVKVTQSSRYLVKRTGEKVFLECVQDMDHENMFWYRQDPGLGLRLIYFSYDVKMKEKGDIPEGYSVSREKKERFSLILESASTNQTSMYLCASRHATGKFHEQYFGPGTRLTVT.